The clone carrying this TCR beta chain was seen ten or more times. This entry comes from a study of molecular identifiers for immune sequencing clone quantification. TCRdb itself ran the PCR reads through MiXCR, one entry per CDR3 protein. The sample contains approximately 550,000 distinct CDR3 sequences, about 26% of which appear only once. V lost 5 bases, J lost 6 bases, and 14 bases stayed unmatched. This CDR3 has 16 amino acids. Germline CDR1 reads SEHNR; CDR2 reads FQNEAQ (reference sequence). The sequence derives from a human donor in good health. Some libraries in this study had Jurkat cell RNA spiked in. The material sequenced was naive CD8+ T cells from blood, with Jurkat cell RNA spiked in. This sample's subset: FACS-sorted CD8+CD4-CCR7+CD45RA+ naive T cells. The rearrangement joins TRBV7-9 to TRBJ2-7, with TRBD1 matching 9 bases. For the CDR3, the DNA is TGTGCCAGCAGCCCGTTGTTTGGGACAGGGATCCCCGAGCAGTACTTC. The encoded protein is CASSPLFGTGIPEQYF.